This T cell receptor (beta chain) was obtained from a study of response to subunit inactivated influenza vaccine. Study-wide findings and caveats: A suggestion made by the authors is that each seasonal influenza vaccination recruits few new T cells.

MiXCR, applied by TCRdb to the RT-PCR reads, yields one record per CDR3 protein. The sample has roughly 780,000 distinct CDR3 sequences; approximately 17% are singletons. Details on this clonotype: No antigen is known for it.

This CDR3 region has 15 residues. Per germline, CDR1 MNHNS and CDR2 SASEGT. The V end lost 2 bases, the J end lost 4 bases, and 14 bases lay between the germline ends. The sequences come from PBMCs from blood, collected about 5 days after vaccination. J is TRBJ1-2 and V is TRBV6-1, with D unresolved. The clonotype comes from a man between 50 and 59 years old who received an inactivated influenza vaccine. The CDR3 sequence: CASSETIPASYGYTF. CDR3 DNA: TGTGCCAGCAGTGAAACGATTCCGGCAAGCTATGGCTACACCTTC.